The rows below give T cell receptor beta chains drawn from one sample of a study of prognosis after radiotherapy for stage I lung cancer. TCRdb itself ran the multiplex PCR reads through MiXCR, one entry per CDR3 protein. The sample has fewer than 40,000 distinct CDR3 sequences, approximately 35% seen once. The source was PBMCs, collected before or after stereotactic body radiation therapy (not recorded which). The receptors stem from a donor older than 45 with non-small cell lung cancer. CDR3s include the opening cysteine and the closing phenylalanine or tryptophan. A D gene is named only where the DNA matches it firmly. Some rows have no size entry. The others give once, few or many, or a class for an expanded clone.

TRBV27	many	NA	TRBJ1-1	TGTGCCAGCAGTTTCGGCAGGGTGGCGAACACTGAAGCTTTCTTT	CASSFGRVANTEAFF
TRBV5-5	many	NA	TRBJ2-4	TGTGCCAGCAGCTTCGACCAGGGAGCGGGCAACATTCAGTACTTC	CASSFDQGAGNIQYF
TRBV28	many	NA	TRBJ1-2	TGTGCCAGCAGCCCAGCCAGACACTATGGCTACACCTTC	CASSPARHYGYTF
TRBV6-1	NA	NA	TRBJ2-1	TGTGCCAGCGAAAAGGGTCCCTACAATTATCAGTTCTTC	CASEKGPYNYQFF
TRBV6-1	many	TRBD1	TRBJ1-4	TGTGCCAGCAGTGACCGGGACAGGGAGGAAAAACTGTTTTTT	CASSDRDREEKLFF
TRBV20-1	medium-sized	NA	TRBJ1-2	TGCAGTGCTAGAGTGAGTGGGTTCTATGGCTACACCTTC	CSARVSGFYGYTF
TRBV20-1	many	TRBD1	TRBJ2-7	TGCAGTGCTACCCCTAGGGGACAGGGTGGCGAGCAGTACTTC	CSATPRGQGGEQYF
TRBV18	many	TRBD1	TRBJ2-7	TGTGCCAGCTCAACCTCGGGACAGGGGGCCTACGAGCAGTACTTC	CASSTSGQGAYEQYF
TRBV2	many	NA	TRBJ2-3	TGTGCCAGCAGTGATGGATTAGCAACGGGCACAGATACGCAGTATTTT	CASSDGLATGTDTQYF
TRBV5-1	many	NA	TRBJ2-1	TGCGCCAGCAGCCTTAGCGGAAGCTCCTACAATGAGCAGTTCTTC	CASSLSGSSYNEQFF
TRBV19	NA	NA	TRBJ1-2	TGTGCCAGTAGTGCGGGACTCGGACGGCATATATTATATGGCTACACCTTC	CASSAGLGRHILYGYTF
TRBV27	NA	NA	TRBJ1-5	TGTGCCAGCAGTTTATACCCCAACAGCAATCAGCCCCAGCATTTT	CASSLYPNSNQPQHF
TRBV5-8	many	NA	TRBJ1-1	TGTGCCAGCAGCGCATCTTGGGGAGGTGGGGGGATGAACACTGAAGCTTTCTTT	CASSASWGGGGMNTEAFF
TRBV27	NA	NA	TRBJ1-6	TGTGCCAGCAGTCCAGGTCGGACCGTTCCACCCCTCCACTTT	CASSPGRTVPPLHF
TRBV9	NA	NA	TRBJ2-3	TGTGCTAGCACCGGGAAAGGGGTCGGCACAGATACGCAGTATTTT	CASTGKGVGTDTQYF
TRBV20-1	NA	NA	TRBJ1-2	TGCAGTGCTAGGGGGGGCAGGGCCATCTATGGCTACACCTTC	CSARGGRAIYGYTF
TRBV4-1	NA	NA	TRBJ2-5	TGCGCCAGCAGCCAAGCCCCGCCAGGGAAAGAGACCCAGTACTTC	CASSQAPPGKETQYF
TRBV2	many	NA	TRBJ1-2	TGTGCCAGCAGTGCGGACGCAGAGGGTGGCTACACCTTC	CASSADAEGGYTF
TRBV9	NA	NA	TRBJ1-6	TGTGCCAGCAGCGATACAGAGAATTCGCCCCTCCACTTT	CASSDTENSPLHF
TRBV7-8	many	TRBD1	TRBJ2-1	TGTGCCAGCAGCGCATCTGCAGGGGGCCCCTACAATGAGCAGTTCTTC	CASSASAGGPYNEQFF
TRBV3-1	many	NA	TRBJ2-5	TGTGCCAGCAGCCAACGAGATTGGCGGTCCCAAGAGACCCAGTACTTC	CASSQRDWRSQETQYF
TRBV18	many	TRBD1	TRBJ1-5	TGTGCCAGCTCCGGGACAGGGTTCAATCAGCCCCAGCATTTT	CASSGTGFNQPQHF
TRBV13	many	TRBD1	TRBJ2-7	TGTGCCAGCAGCCGACGACAGGGTAACAACTACGAGCAGTACTTC	CASSRRQGNNYEQYF
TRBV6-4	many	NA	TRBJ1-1	TGTGCCAGCAGTGCTGGTTCCGGGCCGAACACTGAAGCTTTCTTT	CASSAGSGPNTEAFF
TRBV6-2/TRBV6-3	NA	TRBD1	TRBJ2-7	TGTGCCAGCAGTGTTCAGGGGGTTGCCTACGAGCAGTACTTC	CASSVQGVAYEQYF
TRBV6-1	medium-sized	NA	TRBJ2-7	TGTGCCAGCAGAGTCCGGGACCCCTACGAGCAGTACTTC	CASRVRDPYEQYF
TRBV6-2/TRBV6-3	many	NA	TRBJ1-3	TGTGCCAGCAGTTACAAGGCACACTCTGGAAACACCATATATTTT	CASSYKAHSGNTIYF
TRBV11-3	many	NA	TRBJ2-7	TGTGCCAGCAGCTTAGGACCTCGGGGCGAGCAGTACTTC	CASSLGPRGEQYF
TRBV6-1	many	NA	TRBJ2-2	TGTGCCAGCAGGAAACAGGTTGGCACCGGGGAGCTGTTTTTT	CASRKQVGTGELFF
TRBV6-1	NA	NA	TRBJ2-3	TGTGCCAGCAGTACCGCTCCGGACGGCACAGATACGCAGTATTTT	CASSTAPDGTDTQYF
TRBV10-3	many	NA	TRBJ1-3	TGTGCCATCAGTGGGGGGGCAGCGGACACCATATATTTT	CAISGGAADTIYF
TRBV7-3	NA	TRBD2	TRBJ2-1	TGTGCCAGCAGCCAGACTAGCGGGAGTTTTGGTGAGCAGTTCTTC	CASSQTSGSFGEQFF
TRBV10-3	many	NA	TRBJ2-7	TGTGCCATCAGTGAGACTGGTCAAGAGCAGTACTTC	CAISETGQEQYF
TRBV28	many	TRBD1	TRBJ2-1	TGTGCCACCTTCACACAGGGGGCCTACTACAATGAGCAGTTCTTC	CATFTQGAYYNEQFF
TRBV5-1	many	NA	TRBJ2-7	TGCGCCAGCAGCCCCCCCCTAAAGGCCCACGAGCAGTACTTC	CASSPPLKAHEQYF
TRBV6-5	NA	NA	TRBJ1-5	TGTGCCAGAAGTTACTCTCCAGGGGGCAATCAGCCCCAGCATTTT	CARSYSPGGNQPQHF
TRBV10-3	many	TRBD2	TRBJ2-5	TGTGCCATAGGAGCGGGGGCAGAGACCCAGTACTTC	CAIGAGAETQYF
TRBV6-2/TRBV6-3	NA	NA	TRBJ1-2	TGTGCCAGCAGTGAAACAGAGAGCTATGGCTACACCTTC	CASSETESYGYTF